This paragraph reports one T cell receptor beta chain. The CDR3 contains 12 residues. Trimming removed 5 bases from V and 4 bases from J, with 7 bases in between. Looked up from germline, CDR1 is SGHNT and CDR2 is YENEEA. The entry originates in a study of PD-L1 blockade in urothelial cancer. Produced via immunoSEQ multiplex PCR; TCRdb's table is partial and in-frame only. Of about 110,000 clones in the sample, about 85% are singletons; the top ten hold 2% to 3%. The sample in question was PBMCs, obtained around atezolizumab (anti-PD-L1) treatment. This clonotype was obtained from a man between 45 and 60 years old with urothelial cancer. The rearrangement links TRBV11-3 to TRBJ2-3; no clear D gene. In DNA, the CDR3 is TGTGCCAGCAGCCCCAACTCAGATACGCAGTATTTT. This codes for CASSPNSDTQYF.